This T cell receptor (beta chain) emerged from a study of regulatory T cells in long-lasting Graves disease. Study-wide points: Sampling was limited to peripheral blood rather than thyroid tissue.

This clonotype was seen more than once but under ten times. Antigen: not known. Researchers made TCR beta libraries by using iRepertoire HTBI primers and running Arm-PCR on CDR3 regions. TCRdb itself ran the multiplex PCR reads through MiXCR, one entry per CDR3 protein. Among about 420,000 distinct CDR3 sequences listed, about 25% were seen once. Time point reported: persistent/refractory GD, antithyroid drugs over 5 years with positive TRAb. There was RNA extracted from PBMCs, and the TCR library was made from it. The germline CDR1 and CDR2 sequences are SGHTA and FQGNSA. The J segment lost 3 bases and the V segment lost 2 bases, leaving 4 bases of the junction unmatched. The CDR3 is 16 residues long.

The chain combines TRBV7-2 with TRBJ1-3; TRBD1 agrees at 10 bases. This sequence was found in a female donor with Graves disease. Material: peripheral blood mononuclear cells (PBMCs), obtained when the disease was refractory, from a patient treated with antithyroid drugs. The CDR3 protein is CASSLRDRGVGNTIYF. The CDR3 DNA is TGTGCCAGCAGCTTAAGGGACAGGGGTGTTGGAAACACCATATATTTT.